These 23 T cell receptor beta chains were sequenced from one sample in a study of blood T cell repertoires in COVID-19. Sequenced by immunoSEQ multiplex PCR; TCRdb stores in-frame clones only, minus some. The sample gives 130,000 to 150,000 clones, 65% to 90% of which show up once; 5.5% to 8% is in the top ten. Sequencing used peripheral blood. The receptor source for this set is a woman aged 45 to 65 in a cohort sampled during active or convalescent COVID-19.

This clone was detected a few times. This chain links TRBV11-2 with TRBJ1-1; possible D gene TRBD1, 5 bases. Trimming stripped 2 bases from V and 1 base from J, with 11 bases between. Germline V gene lookup returns CDR1 SGHAT and CDR2 FQNNGV. The CDR3 is 15 amino acids. The CDR3 nucleotides read TGTGCCAGCAGCTTAAGGGGTGTCGGGAACACTGAAGCTTTCTTT. This gives the protein CASSLRGVGNTEAFF.

The count of this clone is one. The gene calls are TRBV13 and TRBJ2-7, with D possibly matching TRBD2 (5 bases). Germline V gene sequence: CDR1 PRHDT, CDR2 FYEKMQ (reference sequence). The CDR3 totals 13 residues. Trimming shortened V by 5 bases and J by 4 bases, and 12 bases separated the two germline ends. The chain's CDR3 is CASSRGDLYEQYF. The CDR3 nucleotides read TGTGCCAGCAGCCGGGGAGACCTTTACGAGCAGTACTTC.

This chain links TRBV6-5 with TRBJ2-7; 8 bases agree with TRBD1. Per germline, CDR1 MNHEY and CDR2 SVGAGI. The CDR3 runs to 12 residues. V was pared by 7 bases and J by 11 bases, with 10 bases of the junction left unmatched. CDR3 in DNA: TGTGCCAGCATCCAGGGGGCCGGTCGGGAGTACTTC. This gives the protein CASIQGAGREYF.

The rearrangement uses TRBV11-2 and TRBJ1-1; D possibly corresponds to TRBD1 (6 bases). The CDR3 contains 14 residues. Trimming removed 2 bases at V and 3 bases at J, with 10 bases between. The germline CDR1 and CDR2 sequences are SGHAT and FQNNGV. The CDR3 nucleotides read TGTGCCAGCAGCTTACAGGGGACGGACACTGAAGCTTTCTTT. Translation: CASSLQGTDTEAFF. Looking up the rest from reference TRBV11-2 and TRBJ1-1 gives the full variable domain: EAGVAQSPRYKIIEKRQSVAFWCNPISGHATLYWYQQILGQGPKLLIQFQNNGVVDDSQLPKDRFSAERLKGVDSTLKIQPAKLEDSAVYLCASSLQGTDTEAFFGQGTRLTVV.

This chain joins TRBV18 and TRBJ1-1, with a tentative D call TRBD1 (5 bases). Trimming removed 3 bases at V and 8 bases at J, with 16 bases between. This CDR3 has 14 amino acids. CDR1 and CDR2 from the germline V gene are KGHSH and LQKENI. The CDR3 reads CASSPDTHRLEAFF. CDR3 nucleotides: TGTGCCAGCTCACCGGACACCCATCGCTTAGAAGCTTTCTTT.

This clone was seen a handful of times. The chain is built from TRBV3-1 (or the pseudogene TRBV3-2) and TRBJ1-1, with 12 bases lining up with TRBD1. V trimming: 0 bases; J trimming: 3 bases; junction bases outside the gene matches: 5. The CDR3 has 17 amino acids. Looked up from germline, CDR1 is LGHDT and CDR2 is YNNKEL (reference sequence). CDR3 residues: CASSQDWDRGPDTEAFF. The CDR3 nucleotides are TGTGCCAGCAGCCAAGATTGGGACAGGGGGCCGGACACTGAAGCTTTCTTT.

V usage is TRBV19 and J usage is TRBJ2-1; D may be TRBD2 (5 bases). Germline CDR1 LNHDA, CDR2 SQIVND (reference sequence). CDR3 size: 15 residues. V was pared by 5 bases and J by 4 bases, with 15 bases between. For the CDR3, the DNA is TGTGCCAGTAGTCTTGAGCGGTTCCCTTACAATGAGCAGTTCTTC. It specifies CASSLERFPYNEQFF.

The chain couples TRBV9 to TRBJ2-5; TRBD1 is a possible D gene (6 bases). Trimming stripped 0 bases from V and 5 bases from J, with 11 bases between. Germline CDR1 SGDLS, CDR2 YYNGEE. CDR3 length: 14 residues. CDR3 amino acids: CASSVVGGSETQYF. DNA of the CDR3: TGTGCCAGCAGCGTAGTAGGGGGATCGGAGACCCAGTACTTC.

The V call is TRBV19, the J call TRBJ1-5; D gene uncertain. The V gene lost 7 bases and the J gene lost 0 bases, with 16 bases spanning the gap. CDR3 length equals 16 residues. The germline V gene encodes CDR1 LNHDA and CDR2 SQIVND (reference sequence). The CDR3 region is CASKTLREYSNQPQHF. CDR3 DNA: TGTGCCAGTAAAACTTTACGGGAGTATAGCAATCAGCCCCAGCATTTT.

This clone was recorded a few times. The chain joins TRBV5-6 to TRBJ1-1, with D unresolved. CDR1 is SGHDT, CDR2 YYEEEE, per germline. Trimming pared 0 bases from V and 8 bases from J, leaving 11 bases between. The CDR3 sequence is 13 residues long. The CDR3 nucleotides are TGTGCCAGCAGCTTGGGTCGGGTTGGGGAAGCTTTCTTT. Protein sequence: CASSLGRVGEAFF.

This rearrangement joins TRBV9 to TRBJ2-7, with 10 bases matching TRBD2. Trimming removed 0 bases from V and 2 bases from J; junction bases left unmatched: 11. Germline CDR1 reads SGDLS; CDR2 reads YYNGEE. This CDR3 contains 18 residues. CDR3 loop: CASSVGSSGGPGAYEQYF. The CDR3 region has the DNA TGTGCCAGCAGCGTAGGGTCTAGCGGGGGCCCTGGGGCCTACGAGCAGTACTTC. Using reference TRBV9 and TRBJ2-7 for the parts outside the CDR3, the full variable domain is DSGVTQTPKHLITATGQRVTLRCSPRSGDLSVYWYQQSLDQGLQFLIQYYNGEERAKGNILERFSAQQFPDLHSELNLSSLELGDSALYFCASSVGSSGGPGAYEQYFGPGTRLTVT.

V is TRBV18 and J is TRBJ1-6, with D hard to call. Germline CDR1 and CDR2: KGHSH and LQKENI. The V end lost 2 bases, the J end lost 6 bases, and 8 bases lay between the germline ends. This CDR3 comprises 14 residues. The CDR3 DNA reads as TGTGCCAGCTCACCATCACAAACTAATTCACCCCTCCACTTT. Protein product: CASSPSQTNSPLHF. Based on the CDR3 plus reference TRBV18 and TRBJ1-6, the full variable domain is NAGVMQNPRHLVRRRGQEARLRCSPMKGHSHVYWYRQLPEEGLKFMVYLQKENIIDESGMPKERFSAEFPKEGPSILRIQQVVRGDSAAYFCASSPSQTNSPLHFGNGTRLTVT.

The V call is TRBV7-9, the J call TRBJ2-7, with 9 bases aligning to TRBD1. Germline trimming cut 2 bases from V and 5 bases from J; bases unmatched to any gene: 4. Germline values: CDR1 SEHNR, CDR2 FQNEAQ (reference sequence). The length of the CDR3 is 14 residues. CDR3 DNA sequence: TGTGCCAGCAGCTTACGGGACAGGGTCAACGAGCAGTACTTC. Amino acids: CASSLRDRVNEQYF.

This chain joins TRBV6-5 and TRBJ2-1; 7 bases match TRBD2. Per the germline V gene, CDR1 is MNHEY and CDR2 is SVGAGI. The CDR3 sequence is 14 residues long. Trimming removed 6 bases from V and 4 bases from J; junction bases left unmatched: 6. CDR3 nucleotides: TGTGCCAGCAGGCAAACTAGCGTTTACAATGAGCAGTTCTTC. Its protein product is CASRQTSVYNEQFF.

The chain is built from TRBV29-1 and TRBJ2-7, with TRBD1 matching 7 bases. CDR1 SQVTM and CDR2 ANQGSEA come from the germline V gene. CDR3 length: 17 residues. After removal of 0 bases from V and 7 bases from J, the junction contained 18 bases not matched to a gene. This CDR3 is CSVEDSPTGRFGQEQYF. CDR3 DNA sequence: TGCAGCGTTGAAGATTCACCGACAGGGAGATTTGGTCAAGAGCAGTACTTC.

The J gene is TRBJ2-3, the V gene TRBV29-1, with D perhaps matching TRBD2 (7 bases). CDR1 is SQVTM, CDR2 ANQGSEA, per germline. CDR3 length equals 12 residues. V was cut by 7 bases and J by 1 base, with 9 bases left in between. CDR3 amino acids: CSAGGRTDTQYF. CDR3 in DNA: TGCAGCGCCGGGGGGCGCACAGATACGCAGTATTTT.

V is TRBV24-1 and J is TRBJ2-5, with 7 bases aligning to TRBD1. This CDR3 comprises 15 residues. CDR1 and CDR2 from the germline V gene are KGHDR and SFDVKD. Germline trimming cut 6 bases from V and 4 bases from J; bases unmatched to any gene: 10. The CDR3 bases are TGTGCCACCAGTAACCCGACAGGGATGGGAGAGACCCAGTACTTC. Amino acid sequence: CATSNPTGMGETQYF.

V usage is TRBV5-1 and J usage is TRBJ1-6; TRBD1 might be the D (6 bases). Germline V gene sequence: CDR1 SGHRS, CDR2 YFSETQ. The V end was cut by 3 bases, the J end by 7 bases, with 11 bases between. CDR3 length equals 14 residues. CDR3 residues: CASSSVTGNSPLHF. The CDR3 nucleotides read TGCGCCAGCAGCTCGGTGACAGGAAATTCACCCCTCCACTTT. The entire variable domain, with the rest obtained from reference TRBV5-1 and TRBJ1-6, is as follows: KAGVTQTPRYLIKTRGQQVTLSCSPISGHRSVSWYQQTPGQGLQFLFEYFSETQRNKGNFPGRFSGRQFSNSRSEMNVSTLELGDSALYLCASSSVTGNSPLHFGNGTRLTVT.

The chain joins TRBV7-9 to TRBJ1-4; maybe TRBD1 (5 bases). Germline-derived CDR1 and CDR2 are SEHNR and FQNEAQ (reference sequence). The CDR3 sequence is 14 residues long. V was shortened by 0 bases and J by 8 bases, with 10 bases between the two germline ends. CDR3 bases: TGTGCCAGCAGCTTAGCGGCAGGGCGGGAAAAACTGTTTTTT. Amino acids: CASSLAAGREKLFF. The whole variable domain, remainder taken from reference TRBV7-9 and TRBJ1-4, is DTGVSQNPRHKITKRGQNVTFRCDPISEHNRLYWYRQTLGQGPEFLTYFQNEAQLEKSRLLSDRFSAERPKGSFSTLEIQRTEQGDSAMYLCASSLAAGREKLFFGSGTQLSVL.

This clone was seen more than once but under ten times. The chain joins TRBV10-3 to TRBJ2-1, with 11 nucleotides matching TRBD2. The germline V gene has CDR1 ENHRY and CDR2 SYGVKD. V shed 2 bases, J shed 2 bases, and the junction held 17 bases outside the gene matches. The CDR3 runs to 21 residues. CDR3 loop: CAISEPIHPGLAAKTYNEQFF. CDR3 nucleotide sequence: TGTGCCATCAGTGAGCCTATCCATCCGGGACTAGCGGCGAAAACCTACAATGAGCAGTTCTTC.

V and J are TRBV27 and TRBJ1-1, with a tentative D call TRBD1 (5 bases). The CDR3 extends over 15 amino acids. In germline, CDR1 is MNHEY, CDR2 SMNVEV (reference sequence). Deletions cut 8 bases from V and 0 bases from J, with 16 bases between. In nucleotides, the CDR3 is TGTGCCAGCCGAACCGACAGTGATGTGAACACTGAAGCTTTCTTT. Translated, it gives CASRTDSDVNTEAFF.

This chain links TRBV27 with TRBJ1-2; 7 bases agree with TRBD1. CDR1 is MNHEY and CDR2 is SMNVEV in the germline V gene (reference sequence). This CDR3 has 14 residues. V trimming: 6 bases; J trimming: 4 bases; junction bases outside the gene matches: 8. CDR3: CASRQRTGVYGYTF. The CDR3 nucleotides are TGTGCCAGCAGGCAGAGAACAGGGGTCTATGGCTACACCTTC.

J is TRBJ1-1 and V is TRBV30; possible D gene TRBD1, 5 bases. Germline assignment: CDR1 GTSNPN and CDR2 SVGIG (reference sequence). The CDR3 has 15 residues. V shed 2 bases and J shed 2 bases, with 15 bases lying between them. The CDR3 DNA follows: TGTGCCTGGAGTCCGCTTGGAGGGGAAAACACTGAAGCTTTCTTT. Translated, it gives CAWSPLGGENTEAFF.